This entry features one TCR beta chain sequence. Its antigen is not known. This entry comes from a study of shared clonotypes between healthy human individuals. On the study more broadly: Per donor, three plates held CD4 naive cells, three held CD4 memory, two held CD8 naive and one held CD8 memory. Regarding the study as a whole: Larger estimated richness was generally seen in naive subsets than in memory subsets. With several donors compared, 4% to 5.5% of naive CD4 clonotypes were shared.

The authors' processing: Quality scores were absent from the junction-only immunoSEQ sequences, so filtering differed. Method: immunoSEQ multiplex PCR; TCRdb's copy keeps in-frame clones and lacks some. Clonal size and the V and J genes are those of that table, whereas D and trimming came from the DNA. The sample shows about 1.5 million clones, approximately 98% of them seen only once. This CDR3 spans 15 amino acids. V lost 3 bases, J lost 4 bases, and 16 bases lay in between. Germline V CDR1 and CDR2: MDHEN, SYDVKM. The sequence came from a man under 40 in good health. J is TRBJ2-7 and V is TRBV28; tentatively, D is TRBD2 (6 bases). The specimen sequenced was naive CD4+ T cells sorted from blood. The subset denotes: CD45RA+ positively selected. The CDR3 region is CASSFLGGIDYEQYF. The DNA for the CDR3 is TGTGCCAGCAGTTTTTTGGGCGGGATAGATTACGAGCAGTACTTC.